This T cell receptor (beta chain) derives from a study of molecular identifiers for immune sequencing clone quantification. V lost 0 bases, J lost 1 base, and 15 bases lay in between. CDR3 length: 17 residues. Germline V gene sequence: CDR1 MGHRA, CDR2 YSYEKL. As regards this clonotype: The antigen remains undetermined.

Study-level findings and limits: Clonotypes topping 20 RNA copies carried over 98% of effector molecules but under 1% of naive ones.

A single record per CDR3 protein comes from TCRdb applying MiXCR to the PCR reads. The sample gives about 36,000 distinct CDR3 sequences, about 20% of which show up once; roughly 1% is in the top ten. The clonotype comes from a human donor in good health. Some libraries in this study had Jurkat cell RNA spiked in. This rearrangement joins TRBV4-1 to TRBJ1-1; the D gene is possibly TRBD1 (6 bases). The material sequenced was naive CD8+ T cells from blood, with Jurkat cell RNA spiked in. Subset in this sample: FACS-sorted CD8+CD4-CCR7+CD45RA+ naive T cells. The DNA for the CDR3 is TGCGCCAGCAGCCAAGAGGGTCCGGGGGCCTGGAACACTGAAGCTTTCTTT. It is translated as CASSQEGPGAWNTEAFF.